This record concerns one TCR beta chain sequence. The authors' processing: Nucleated cell number was recorded as an estimate derived from reference gene primer amplification. The table came from immunoSEQ multiplex PCR; TCRdb's copy has only in-frame clones and leaves some out. V, J and clone size were drawn from that table, and D and trimming were deduced from the DNA. The sample holds approximately 170,000 clones; approximately 75% are singletons and the top ten take approximately 11%. This sample stems from a study of blood T cell repertoires in COVID-19. Study at large: Whether acute or convalescent, the COVID-19 samples came from the United States, Italy and Spain. Sources were T cells, B-cell-depleted T cells, or PBMCs; the material itself was cDNA or gDNA.

Sequenced input: peripheral blood. The sequence derives from a human donor in a cohort sampled during active COVID-19.

In DNA form, the CDR3 reads TGTGCCAGCAGCGTGGGACTAGCGGCGAACACCGGGGAGCTGTTTTTT. Translated: CASSVGLAANTGELFF. The chain has TRBV9 and TRBJ2-2; TRBD2 matches at 11 bases. The CDR3 has 16 amino acids. V lost 2 bases and J lost 0; bases outside the gene matches: 0. Germline V gives CDR1 SGDLS, CDR2 YYNGEE.